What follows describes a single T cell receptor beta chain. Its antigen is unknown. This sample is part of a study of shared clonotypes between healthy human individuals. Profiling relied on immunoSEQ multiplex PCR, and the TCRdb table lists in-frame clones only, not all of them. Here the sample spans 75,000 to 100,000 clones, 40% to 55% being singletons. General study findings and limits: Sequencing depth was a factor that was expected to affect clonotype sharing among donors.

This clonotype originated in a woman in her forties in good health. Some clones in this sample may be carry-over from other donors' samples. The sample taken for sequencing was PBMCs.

CDR3 in amino acids: CASSPPGQGEEQYF. The CDR3 DNA follows: TGTGCCAGCTCACCGCCGGGACAGGGTGAAGAGCAGTACTTC. The chain links TRBV18 to TRBJ2-7; 9 bases line up with TRBD1. The CDR3 totals 14 residues. CDR1 and CDR2 from the germline V gene are KGHSH and LQKENI. J lost 7 bases, V lost 3 bases, and 7 bases had no gene match.